This TCR beta chain was profiled in a study of cytomegalovirus exposure and HLA in healthy donors. Study findings and constraints: Despite most TCR sequences being rare, some public TCRs occurred in many donors. Diagnosis of cytomegalovirus status made by the classifier reportedly showed high specificity and sensitivity. Investigators reported 164 TCR beta chains as tied to cytomegalovirus.

While the first cohort had 600 to 850 subjects, the donors belonged to the separate validation cohort of over a hundred subjects. This table comes from immunoSEQ multiplex PCR, and its TCRdb copy is limited to in-frame clones, with some not included. The sample has 65,000 to 95,000 clones, 90% to 95% seen once. The CDR3 consists of 13 residues. With 0 bases removed from V and 2 bases from J, the gap between germline ends came to 5 bases. The germline V gene has CDR1 SGHDT and CDR2 YYEEEE. A word on this clone: What it binds is unknown. The same CDR3 also results from other DNA sequences found in this sample.

Sequenced material: PBMCs. The TCR was taken from a woman aged 30 to 39 in good health and CMV-seronegative. V and J are TRBV5-6 and TRBJ2-5, with D uncertain. The CDR3 protein is CASSLGLQETQYF. The CDR3, as DNA: TGTGCCAGCAGCTTGGGACTTCAAGAGACCCAGTACTTC.